The 16 T cell receptor beta chains given below trace back to one sample, sequenced in a study of CD8 T cells in ankylosing spondylitis. General study points: In ankylosing spondylitis blood, a motif of roughly 8 highly homologous TCR beta variants appeared characteristic.

These TCRs are of unknown antigen specificity. TCRdb reprocessed the 5' RACE reads with MiXCR, giving one entry per CDR3 protein. The sample yields over 450,000 distinct CDR3 sequences, over 9.5% seen once. Sequencing was carried out using blood, either unsorted or a sorted T cell fraction (not recorded which). These receptors were obtained from a male donor with ankylosing spondylitis.

This clonotype was observed a handful of times. This chain uses TRBV12-3 or TRBV12-4 with TRBJ1-4, with 7 bases that match TRBD1. The trim removed 6 bases at V and 11 bases at J, leaving 9 bases unmatched. The length of the CDR3 is 13 residues. CDR3 amino acids: CASSQGGEGKLFF. The CDR3, as DNA: TGTGCCAGCAGCCAGGGGGGAGAGGGGAAACTGTTTTTT.

The CDR3 is CASSLEIAGNTEAFF. Here the CDR3 DNA reads TGTGCCAGCAGCTTAGAGATAGCAGGGAACACTGAAGCTTTCTTT. This sequence joins TRBV7-9 and TRBJ1-1; D call uncertain. CDR1 SEHNR and CDR2 FQNEAQ come from the germline V gene (reference sequence). Trimming removed 1 base at V and 1 base at J, with 10 bases between. CDR3 length: 15 amino acids.

This clonotype was seen a few times. The V gene is TRBV29-1, the J gene TRBJ1-1, with 12 nucleotides matching TRBD1. Germline V gene data show CDR1 as SQVTM and CDR2 as ANQGSEA. The V gene end was trimmed by 6 bases and the J gene end by 5 bases; junction bases not matched to a gene: 4. The CDR3 has 13 residues. The CDR3 nucleotides read TGCAGCGTGGGACAGGGGGCGAATACTGAAGCTTTCTTT. This encodes CSVGQGANTEAFF. The full variable domain, its missing parts supplied by reference TRBV29-1 and TRBJ1-1, is SAVISQKPSRDICQRGTSLTIQCQVDSQVTMMFWYRQQPGQSLTLIATANQGSEATYESGFVIDKFPISRPNLTFSTLTVSNMSPEDSSIYLCSVGQGANTEAFFGQGTRLTVV.

This clonotype appeared many times. The chain joins TRBV12-3 or TRBV12-4 to TRBJ2-3; 8 bases match TRBD2. The CDR3 runs to 15 residues. Trimming at V came to 2 bases and at J to 1 base, leaving 2 bases not matched to a gene. DNA of the CDR3: TGTGCCAGCAGTTTATCGACTAGCGGCACAGATACGCAGTATTTT. It encodes CASSLSTSGTDTQYF.

This clonotype was detected many times. The chain couples TRBV7-9 to TRBJ2-1, with TRBD1 identical over 7 bases. The CDR3 contains 15 residues. Germline CDR1 reads SEHNR; CDR2 reads FQNEAQ (reference sequence). The ends lost 2 bases at V and 4 bases at J; junction bases unmatched: 5. The CDR3 spells CASSLTQGNYNEQFF. The CDR3 nucleotides are TGTGCCAGCAGCTTAACACAGGGGAATTACAATGAGCAGTTCTTC.

This chain connects TRBV4-1 to TRBJ2-1; 7 nucleotides line up with TRBD2. Germline CDR1 MGHRA, CDR2 YSYEKL. This CDR3 spans 17 amino acids. The ends lost 0 bases at V and 4 bases at J; junction bases unmatched: 9. This chain's CDR3 is CASSQDGETSWYNEQFF. The CDR3 DNA is TGCGCCAGCAGCCAAGATGGCGAGACTAGCTGGTACAATGAGCAGTTCTTC.

This clonotype was seen only a few times. The V gene is TRBV20-1, the J gene TRBJ2-3; 10 nucleotides line up with TRBD2. Germline assignment: CDR1 DFQATT and CDR2 SNEGSKA (reference sequence). The V segment lost 3 bases and the J segment 4 bases; nucleotides outside the gene matches: 7. The CDR3 consists of 15 residues. The CDR3 loop is CSARSLAGAADTQYF. The CDR3 DNA reads as TGCAGTGCTAGGTCCCTAGCGGGAGCAGCAGATACGCAGTATTTT.

This clonotype was recorded a few times. The genes are TRBV6-6 and TRBJ1-6; TRBD1 is a possible D gene (5 bases). Germline loops: CDR1 MNHNY, CDR2 SVGAGI (reference sequence). V lost 2 bases, J lost 10 bases, and 9 bases lay in between. This CDR3 spans 13 amino acids. For the CDR3, the DNA is TGTGCCAGCAGTTACGATGGGGCATCACCCCTCCACTTT. It codes for CASSYDGASPLHF.

J is TRBJ1-1 and V is TRBV5-6; perhaps TRBD1 as D (6 bases). V was shortened by 3 bases and J by 2 bases, with 20 bases between the two germline ends. From germline, CDR1 is SGHDT and CDR2 YYEEEE. CDR3 size: 17 residues. The CDR3 DNA is TGTGCCAGCAGCTCGAGAACAGGGTGGGCGGTAAACACTGAAGCTTTCTTT. Encoded protein: CASSSRTGWAVNTEAFF.

The chain employs TRBV24-1 and TRBJ2-6; no clear D gene. The V and J ends lost 0 bases and 0 bases respectively, with 11 bases between them. Germline lookup yields CDR1 KGHDR and CDR2 SFDVKD. The CDR3 spans 18 residues. CDR3 bases: TGTGCCACCAGTGATTTGCCCCGATTGATCTCTGGGGCCAACGTCCTGACTTTC. It codes for CATSDLPRLISGANVLTF.

This clonotype has ten or more counts. The chain links TRBV5-5 to TRBJ2-2, with 9 bases identical to TRBD2. CDR1 and CDR2 from the germline V gene are SGHKS and YYEKEE (reference sequence). Unmatched junction bases numbered 5, after V lost 1 base and J lost 4 bases. The CDR3 sequence is 16 residues long. The CDR3 nucleotides read TGTGCCAGCAGCTTGACTAGCGGGCTAGTCACCGGGGAGCTGTTTTTT. It translates to CASSLTSGLVTGELFF.

J is TRBJ2-3 and V is TRBV19; 10 bases match TRBD2. Germline V gene data show CDR1 as LNHDA and CDR2 as SQIVND (reference sequence). This CDR3 contains 15 residues. V was pared by 9 bases and J by 1 base, with 7 bases of the junction left unmatched. The CDR3 region is CASRPSGSGTDTQYF. CDR3 nucleotide sequence: TGTGCCAGCCGACCTAGCGGGAGTGGCACAGATACGCAGTATTTT. The full variable domain, with the rest looked up from reference TRBV19 and TRBJ2-3, is DGGITQSPKYLFRKEGQNVTLSCEQNLNHDAMYWYRQDPGQGLRLIYYSQIVNDFQKGDIAEGYSVSREKKESFPLTVTSAQKNPTAFYLCASRPSGSGTDTQYFGPGTRLTVL.

Many counts were recorded for this clonotype. The chain uses TRBV7-9 and TRBJ2-3; D might be TRBD1 (5 bases). The CDR3 contains 13 residues. V was trimmed by 5 bases and J by 4 bases, leaving 10 bases between them. The germline gives CDR1 SEHNR, CDR2 FQNEAQ (reference sequence). For the CDR3, the DNA is TGTGCCAGCAGCCCGCCAGGGCCAGATACGCAGTATTTT. Residues: CASSPPGPDTQYF.

There are a few counts of this clonotype. The CDR3 DNA reads as TGTGCCAGCAGCCAAGGGACTAGCGGGAGGGTGCTGCAGTTCTTC. Amino acid sequence: CASSQGTSGRVLQFF. The chain employs TRBV7-2 and TRBJ2-1; 16 bases align to TRBD2. J was trimmed by 12 bases and V by 5 bases; bases with no gene match: 7. The germline V gene has CDR1 SGHTA and CDR2 FQGNSA. The CDR3 is 15 residues long.

This chain joins TRBV29-1 and TRBJ1-4; D gene ambiguous. CDR3 length equals 14 residues. Trimming took 6 bases from V and 0 from J, leaving 11 bases between them. Germline V gene lookup returns CDR1 SQVTM and CDR2 ANQGSEA. CDR3 protein: CSVGGDATNEKLFF. CDR3 coding DNA: TGCAGCGTGGGAGGTGATGCAACTAATGAAAAACTGTTTTTT.

The genes are TRBV7-9 and TRBJ1-1; possible D gene TRBD1, 5 bases. Germline V gene data show CDR1 as SEHNR and CDR2 as FQNEAQ (reference sequence). V was clipped by 5 bases and J by 4 bases, with 11 bases between them. The CDR3 runs 13 residues. CDR3 in DNA: TGTGCCAGCAGCCCGTCCGGGACCACTGAAGCTTTCTTT. Translating gives CASSPSGTTEAFF.